This T cell receptor (beta chain) was documented in a study of human T cells and chemical hapten exposure. Study background: Diphenylcyclopropenone was administered weekly to the scalp of patients throughout the approximately 25-week study. Study-wide results and caveats: Every donor had alopecia, and their immune response may therefore differ from healthy people's.

MiXCR, run by TCRdb on the RACE reads, gives a single entry per CDR3 protein. This table has approximately 72,000 distinct CDR3 sequences, roughly 10% appearing once. This clonotype occurred many times. Antigen unknown. Time point specified: patch test 3, about 24 weeks after DPC sensitization. Documented treatment: therapeutic diphenylcyclopropenone sensitization with weekly scalp DPC. The template was total RNA from unfractionated whole blood. Germline assignment: CDR1 SGHTA and CDR2 FQGNSA. This CDR3 contains 14 residues. Deletions cut 3 bases from V and 5 bases from J, with 11 bases between. The rearrangement links TRBV7-2 to TRBJ1-3; a possible D gene is TRBD1 (6 bases). Sequenced material: whole blood, taken in connection with sensitization to the hapten diphenylcyclopropenone (DPC). This receptor was taken from a woman between 50 and 59 years old with alopecia areata. Some clones in this sample may be carry-over from other donors' samples. CDR3 DNA sequence: TGTGCCAGCAGCTTCAAAGACAGGCGAAACACCATATATTTT. This codes for CASSFKDRRNTIYF.